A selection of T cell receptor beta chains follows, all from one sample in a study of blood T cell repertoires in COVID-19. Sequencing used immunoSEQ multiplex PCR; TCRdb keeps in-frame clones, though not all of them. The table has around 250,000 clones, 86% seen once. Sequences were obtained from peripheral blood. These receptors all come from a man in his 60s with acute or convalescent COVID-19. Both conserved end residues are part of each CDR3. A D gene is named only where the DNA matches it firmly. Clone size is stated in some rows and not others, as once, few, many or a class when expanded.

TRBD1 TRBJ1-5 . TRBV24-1 CATSLGQGQPQHF TGTGCCACCAGCCTGGGACAGGGGCAGCCCCAGCATTTT
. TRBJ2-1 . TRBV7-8 CASSPRLLDEQFF TGTGCCAGCAGCCCGCGGTTGTTGGATGAGCAGTTCTTC
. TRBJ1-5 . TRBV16 CASSQLRDQPQHF TGTGCCAGCAGCCAACTCCGGGATCAGCCCCAGCATTTT
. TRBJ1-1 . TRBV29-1 CSVVGGTGEAFF TGCAGCGTTGTCGGGGGAACTGGTGAAGCTTTCTTT
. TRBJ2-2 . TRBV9 CASSPTSSNTGELFF TGTGCCAGCAGCCCAACTAGCTCGAACACCGGGGAGCTGTTTTTT
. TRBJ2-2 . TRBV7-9 CATPRLVARNTGELFF TGTGCCACCCCCAGACTAGTAGCGAGGAACACCGGGGAGCTGTTTTTT
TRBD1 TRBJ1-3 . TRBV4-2 CASSLGDRDSGNTIYF TGTGCCAGCAGCCTGGGGGACAGGGACTCTGGAAACACCATATATTTT
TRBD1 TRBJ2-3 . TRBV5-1 CASSSGTGTDTQYF TGCGCCAGCAGCTCCGGGACAGGGACAGATACGCAGTATTTT
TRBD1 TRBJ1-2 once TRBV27 CASTPSGQGASYTF TGTGCCAGTACTCCCTCGGGACAGGGGGCCAGCTACACCTTC
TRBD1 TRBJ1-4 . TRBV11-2 CASSLVDRELGKLFF TGTGCCAGCAGCTTAGTCGACAGGGAATTGGGAAAACTGTTTTTT
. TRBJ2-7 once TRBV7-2 CASSLDWFAATYEQYF TGTGCCAGCAGCTTGGACTGGTTCGCAGCTACCTACGAGCAGTACTTC
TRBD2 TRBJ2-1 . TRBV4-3 CASSPRSGRVQFF TGCGCCAGCAGCCCCCGGAGCGGGAGGGTTCAGTTCTTC
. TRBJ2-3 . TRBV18 CASSPQKAGETQYF TGTGCCAGCTCACCACAGAAGGCAGGGGAGACGCAGTATTTT